In this sample, the clone carrying this TCR beta chain turned up a few times. Its antigen is unidentified. This donor's record omits CMV serostatus. This sample was included in a study of cytomegalovirus exposure and HLA in healthy donors. This CDR3 has 12 residues. J gave up 7 bases and V 3 bases, and 0 bases lay outside the gene matches. Germline assignment: CDR1 SGHRS and CDR2 YFSETQ. Overall study results and limits: Near-uniform donor sequencing depth was presumed by presence/absence analyses. Some TCR beta chains (about 170 of them) were listed as cytomegalovirus-associated. There were several of the most significant clusters that appeared linked to common viral pathogens in a later analysis.

PCR primers comprised 60 Vbeta and 13 Jbeta primers. Assay: immunoSEQ multiplex PCR; the TCRdb copy retains only in-frame clones and omits some. This sample has under 100,000 clones, with about three quarters found just once. This rearrangement joins TRBV5-1 to TRBJ2-1; 8 bases map to TRBD1. This TCR was recovered from a human donor in good health. The sequenced sample was PBMCs. The CDR3 here is CASSWTGNEQFF. For the CDR3, the DNA is TGCGCCAGCAGCTGGACAGGGAATGAGCAGTTCTTC.